What follows describes a single T cell receptor (beta chain). These data belong to a study of blood T cell repertoires in COVID-19. As for the study in general: In each case, the material was cDNA or gDNA derived from T cells, B-cell-depleted T cells, or PBMCs.

Clones were sequenced by immunoSEQ multiplex PCR, and TCRdb holds only the in-frame ones, with some missing. The sample shows around 140,000 clones, roughly 91% of them seen only once. The CDR3 spans 13 residues. In germline, CDR1 is LNHDA, CDR2 SQIVND (reference sequence). Trimming removed 9 bases from V and 6 bases from J, with 15 bases in between. This sequence originates from a middle-aged man with active or convalescent COVID-19. The chain combines TRBV19 with TRBJ1-5; D is undetermined. The sequenced material came from peripheral blood. CDR3: CASRPNDFQPQHF. The CDR3, as DNA: TGTGCCAGCCGGCCCAATGACTTTCAGCCCCAGCATTTT.